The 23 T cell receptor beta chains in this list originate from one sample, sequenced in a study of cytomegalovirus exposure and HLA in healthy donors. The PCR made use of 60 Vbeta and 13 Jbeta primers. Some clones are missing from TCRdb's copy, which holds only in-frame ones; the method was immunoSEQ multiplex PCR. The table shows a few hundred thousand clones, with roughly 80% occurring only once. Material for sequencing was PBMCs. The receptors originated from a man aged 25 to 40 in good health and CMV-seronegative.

This CDR3 reads CASSQESGLNTEAFF. CDR3 nucleotides: TGCGCCAGCAGCCAAGAATCCGGGTTGAACACTGAAGCTTTCTTT. The chain combines TRBV4-3 with TRBJ1-1; D remains unclear. Germline V gives CDR1 LGHNA, CDR2 YSLEER. CDR3 size: 15 residues. Trimming left V 0 bases short and J 0 bases short, with 8 bases between.

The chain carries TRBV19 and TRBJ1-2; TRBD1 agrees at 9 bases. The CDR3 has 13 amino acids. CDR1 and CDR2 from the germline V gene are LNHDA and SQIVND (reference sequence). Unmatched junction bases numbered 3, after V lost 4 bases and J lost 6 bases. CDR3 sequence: CASSSRDRDGYTF. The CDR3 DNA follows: TGTGCCAGTAGTAGCCGGGACAGGGATGGCTACACCTTC.

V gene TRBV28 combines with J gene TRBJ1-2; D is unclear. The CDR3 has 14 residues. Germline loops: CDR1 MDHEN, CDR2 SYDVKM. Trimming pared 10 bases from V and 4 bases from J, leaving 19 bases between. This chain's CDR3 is CATKNRVTTYGYTF. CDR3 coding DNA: TGTGCCACCAAAAATCGGGTTACCACCTATGGCTACACCTTC.

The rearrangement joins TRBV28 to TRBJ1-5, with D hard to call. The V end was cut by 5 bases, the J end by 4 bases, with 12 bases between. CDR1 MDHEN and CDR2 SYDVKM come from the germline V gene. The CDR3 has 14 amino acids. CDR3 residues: CASSTRPGNQPQHF. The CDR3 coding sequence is TGTGCCAGCAGTACTCGCCCAGGAAATCAGCCCCAGCATTTT.

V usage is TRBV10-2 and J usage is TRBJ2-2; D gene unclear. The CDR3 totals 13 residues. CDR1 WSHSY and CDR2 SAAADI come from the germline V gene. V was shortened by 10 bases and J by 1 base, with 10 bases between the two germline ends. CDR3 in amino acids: CATDTLNTGELFF. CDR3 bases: TGCGCCACTGACACCCTGAACACCGGGGAGCTGTTTTTT.

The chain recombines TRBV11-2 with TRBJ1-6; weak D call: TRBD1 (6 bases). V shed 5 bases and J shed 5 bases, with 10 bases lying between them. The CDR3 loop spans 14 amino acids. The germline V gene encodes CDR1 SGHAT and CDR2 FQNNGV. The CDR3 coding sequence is TGTGCCAGCAGCCTTGGGACAAATAATTCACCCCTCCACTTT. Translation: CASSLGTNNSPLHF.

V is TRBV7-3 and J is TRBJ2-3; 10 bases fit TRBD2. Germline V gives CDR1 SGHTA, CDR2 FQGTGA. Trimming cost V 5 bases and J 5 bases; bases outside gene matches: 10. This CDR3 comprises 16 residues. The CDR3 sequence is CASSPQAGGLGDTQYF. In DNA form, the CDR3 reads TGTGCCAGCAGCCCTCAAGCGGGGGGGCTTGGAGATACGCAGTATTTT. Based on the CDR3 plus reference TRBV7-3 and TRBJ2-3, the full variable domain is GAGVSQTPSNKVTEKGKYVELRCDPISGHTALYWYRQSLGQGPEFLIYFQGTGAADDSGLPNDRFFAVRPEGSVSTLKIQRTERGDSAVYLCASSPQAGGLGDTQYFGPGTRLTVL.

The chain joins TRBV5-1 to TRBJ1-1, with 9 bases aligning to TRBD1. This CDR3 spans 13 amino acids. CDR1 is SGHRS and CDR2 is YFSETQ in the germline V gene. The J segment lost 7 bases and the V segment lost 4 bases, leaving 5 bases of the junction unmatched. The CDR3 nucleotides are TGCGCCAGCAGCAGGACAGGGGTGGATGAAGCTTTCTTT. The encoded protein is CASSRTGVDEAFF.

Written as DNA, the CDR3 is TGTGCCAGCAGTTACTCACCCTCGCGGGGTGAGCAGTTCTTC. It codes for CASSYSPSRGEQFF. This chain joins TRBV6-6 and TRBJ2-1; maybe TRBD2 (6 bases). The ends were cut back, 0 bases at V and 9 bases at J, with 12 bases in the middle. The CDR3 covers 14 residues. Germline V gene lookup returns CDR1 MNHNY and CDR2 SVGAGI (reference sequence).

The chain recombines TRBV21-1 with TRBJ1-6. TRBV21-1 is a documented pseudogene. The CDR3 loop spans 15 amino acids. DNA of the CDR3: TGTGCCAGCAGCAAATACCGGGTCTTAAATTCACCCCTCCACTTT. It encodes CASSKYRVLNSPLHF.

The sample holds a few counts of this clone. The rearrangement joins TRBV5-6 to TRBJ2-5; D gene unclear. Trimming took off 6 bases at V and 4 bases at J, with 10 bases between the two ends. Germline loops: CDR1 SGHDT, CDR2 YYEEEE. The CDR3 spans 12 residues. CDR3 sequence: CASNYARETQYF. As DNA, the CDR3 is TGTGCCAGCAACTACGCCCGAGAGACCCAGTACTTC.

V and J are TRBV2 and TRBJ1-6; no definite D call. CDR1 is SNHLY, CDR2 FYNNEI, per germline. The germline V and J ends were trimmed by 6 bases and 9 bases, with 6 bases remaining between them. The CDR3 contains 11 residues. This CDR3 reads CASSTGSPLHF. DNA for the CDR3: TGTGCCAGCAGCACGGGTTCACCCCTCCACTTT. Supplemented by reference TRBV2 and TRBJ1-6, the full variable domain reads EPEVTQTPSHQVTQMGQEVILRCVPISNHLYFYWYRQILGQKVEFLVSFYNNEISEKSEIFDDQFSVERPDGSNFTLKIRSTKLEDSAMYFCASSTGSPLHFGNGTRLTVT.

The DNA for the CDR3 is TGTGCCAGCAGCTTAGTGTTAGCCTGCAATCAGCCCCAGCATTTT. This translates into CASSLVLACNQPQHF. The rearrangement links TRBV11-3 to TRBJ1-5; D is ambiguous. The CDR3 length is 15 residues. Germline CDR1 and CDR2: SGHNT and YENEEA. Trimming took 1 base from V and 2 from J, leaving 9 bases between them.

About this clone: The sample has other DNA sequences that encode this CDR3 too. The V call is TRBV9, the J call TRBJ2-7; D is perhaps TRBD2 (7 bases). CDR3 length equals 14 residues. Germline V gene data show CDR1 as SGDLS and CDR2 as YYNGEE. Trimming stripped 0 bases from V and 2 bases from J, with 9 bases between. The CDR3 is CASSVGGGTYEQYF. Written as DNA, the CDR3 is TGTGCCAGCAGCGTAGGCGGGGGCACCTACGAGCAGTACTTC.

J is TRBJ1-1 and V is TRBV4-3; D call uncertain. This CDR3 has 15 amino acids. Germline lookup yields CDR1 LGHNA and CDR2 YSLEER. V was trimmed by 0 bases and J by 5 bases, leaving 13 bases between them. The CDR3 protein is CASSQESGGWTEAFF. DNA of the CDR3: TGCGCCAGCAGCCAAGAAAGTGGCGGTTGGACTGAAGCTTTCTTT.

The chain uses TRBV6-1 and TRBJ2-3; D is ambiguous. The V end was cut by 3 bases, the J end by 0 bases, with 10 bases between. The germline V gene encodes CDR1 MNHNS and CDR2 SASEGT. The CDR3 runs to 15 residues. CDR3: CASSDNSRSTDTQYF. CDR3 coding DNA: TGTGCCAGCAGTGATAACAGCCGAAGCACAGATACGCAGTATTTT.

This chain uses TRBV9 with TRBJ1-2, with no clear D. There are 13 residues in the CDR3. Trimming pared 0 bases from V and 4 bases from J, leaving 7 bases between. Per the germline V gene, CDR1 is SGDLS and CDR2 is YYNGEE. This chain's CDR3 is CASSVAGGYGYTF. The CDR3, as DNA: TGTGCCAGCAGCGTAGCAGGAGGCTATGGCTACACCTTC.

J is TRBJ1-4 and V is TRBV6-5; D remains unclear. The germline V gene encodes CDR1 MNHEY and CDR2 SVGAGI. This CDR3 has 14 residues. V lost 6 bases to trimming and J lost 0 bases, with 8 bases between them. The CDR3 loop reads CASREGPTNEKLFF. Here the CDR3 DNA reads TGTGCCAGCAGAGAGGGTCCAACTAATGAAAAACTGTTTTTT.

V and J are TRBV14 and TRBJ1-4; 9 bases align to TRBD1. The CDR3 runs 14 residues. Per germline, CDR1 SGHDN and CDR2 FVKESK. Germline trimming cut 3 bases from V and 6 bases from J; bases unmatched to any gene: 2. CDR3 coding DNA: TGTGCCAGCAGCCACGGACAGGGGTATGAAAAACTGTTTTTT. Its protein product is CASSHGQGYEKLFF.

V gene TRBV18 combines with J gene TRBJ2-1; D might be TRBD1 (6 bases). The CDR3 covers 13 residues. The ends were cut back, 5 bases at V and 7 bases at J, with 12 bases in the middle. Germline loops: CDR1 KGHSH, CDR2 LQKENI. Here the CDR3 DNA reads TGTGCCAGCTCATCGAACAGGGTAAATGAGCAGTTCTTC. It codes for CASSSNRVNEQFF.

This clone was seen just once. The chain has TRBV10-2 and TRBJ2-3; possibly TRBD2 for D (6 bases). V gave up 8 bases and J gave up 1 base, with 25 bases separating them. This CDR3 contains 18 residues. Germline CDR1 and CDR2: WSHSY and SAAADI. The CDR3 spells CASEGEGGAVRGTDTQYF. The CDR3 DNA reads TGCGCCAGCGAGGGAGAGGGCGGGGCCGTTAGGGGCACAGATACGCAGTATTTT.

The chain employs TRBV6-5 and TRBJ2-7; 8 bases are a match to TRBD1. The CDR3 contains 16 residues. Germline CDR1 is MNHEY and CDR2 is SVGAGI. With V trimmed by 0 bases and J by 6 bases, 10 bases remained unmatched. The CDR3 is CASSYSRTGPKGEQYF. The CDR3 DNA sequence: TGTGCCAGCAGTTACTCACGGACAGGGCCGAAGGGCGAGCAGTACTTC.

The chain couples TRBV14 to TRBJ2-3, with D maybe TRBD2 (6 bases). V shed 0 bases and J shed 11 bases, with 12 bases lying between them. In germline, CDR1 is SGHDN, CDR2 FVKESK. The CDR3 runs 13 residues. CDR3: CASSQDVGGKQYF. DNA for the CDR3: TGTGCCAGCAGCCAAGATGTGGGGGGTAAGCAGTATTTT.